This is a list of T cell receptor beta chains from one sample in a study of cytomegalovirus exposure and HLA in healthy donors. Libraries were prepared by immunoSEQ multiplex PCR; TCRdb keeps only in-frame clonotypes and omits some of them. The table lists 200,000 to 250,000 clones, over 75% of them singletons. The material sequenced was PBMCs. These receptors originate from a woman in her 30s in good health and CMV-seronegative. Both conserved end residues are part of each CDR3. D genes are given only for firm matches. Only some rows state a clone size, as once, few, many or a class for expanded clones.

CDR3 protein: CASRARTGAYNEQFF
CDR3 DNA: TGTGCCAGTAGGGCTAGGACGGGGGCCTACAATGAGCAGTTCTTC
D gene: -
CDR3 length: 15
clone size: few
J gene: TRBJ2-1
V gene: TRBV19

CDR3 protein: CASSFPPLAGMRGTQYF
CDR3 DNA: TGCGCCAGCAGCTTCCCCCCACTAGCGGGAATGAGGGGGACCCAGTACTTC
D gene: TRBD2
CDR3 length: 17
clone size: -
J gene: TRBJ2-5
V gene: TRBV5-1

CDR3 protein: CASRRTSVETQYF
CDR3 DNA: TGTGCCAGCAGACGGACTAGCGTGGAGACCCAGTACTTC
D gene: TRBD2
CDR3 length: 13
clone size: -
J gene: TRBJ2-5
V gene: TRBV2

CDR3 protein: CASSGGLAAVYNEQFF
CDR3 DNA: TGCGCCAGCAGCGGGGGACTAGCGGCAGTTTACAATGAGCAGTTCTTC
D gene: TRBD2
CDR3 length: 16
clone size: -
J gene: TRBJ2-1
V gene: TRBV5-1

CDR3 protein: CSSSLHTSEQYF
CDR3 DNA: TGTTCCAGCAGCTTACACACCTCCGAGCAGTACTTC
D gene: -
CDR3 length: 12
clone size: -
J gene: TRBJ2-7
V gene: TRBV7-9

CDR3 protein: CASSFPGRSTDTQYF
CDR3 DNA: TGTGCCAGCAGCTTCCCGGGGAGAAGCACAGATACGCAGTATTTT
D gene: -
CDR3 length: 15
clone size: -
J gene: TRBJ2-3
V gene: TRBV7-2

CDR3 protein: CASSKGLAGTYEQYF
CDR3 DNA: TGTGCCAGCAGTAAAGGGCTAGCGGGGACCTACGAGCAGTACTTC
D gene: TRBD2
CDR3 length: 15
clone size: -
J gene: TRBJ2-7
V gene: TRBV6-5

CDR3 protein: CASSLRDGNQPQHF
CDR3 DNA: TGTGCCAGCAGTTTGCGGGACGGCAATCAGCCCCAGCATTTT
D gene: -
CDR3 length: 14
clone size: -
J gene: TRBJ1-5
V gene: TRBV27

CDR3 protein: CSVSSSSTGELFF
CDR3 DNA: TGCAGCGTTAGCTCTAGCAGCACCGGGGAGCTGTTTTTT
D gene: -
CDR3 length: 13
clone size: -
J gene: TRBJ2-2
V gene: TRBV29-1

CDR3 protein: CASSLRQSYEQYF
CDR3 DNA: TGCGCCAGCAGCTTGAGACAGTCCTACGAGCAGTACTTC
D gene: -
CDR3 length: 13
clone size: -
J gene: TRBJ2-7
V gene: TRBV5-1

CDR3 protein: CASSPGGYMNTEAFF
CDR3 DNA: TGTGCCAGTTCCCCCGGGGGGTATATGAACACTGAAGCTTTCTTT
D gene: -
CDR3 length: 15
clone size: few
J gene: TRBJ1-1
V gene: TRBV6-5

CDR3 protein: CASSFDGGFQITF
CDR3 DNA: TGTGCCAGCAGCTTCGACGGCGGATTTCAAATCACCTTC
D gene: -
CDR3 length: 13
clone size: -
J gene: TRBJ1-2
V gene: TRBV11-3

CDR3 protein: CATSRVVISETGELFF
CDR3 DNA: TGTGCCACCAGCAGAGTGGTAATTTCTGAGACCGGGGAGCTGTTTTTT
D gene: -
CDR3 length: 16
clone size: -
J gene: TRBJ2-2
V gene: TRBV15

CDR3 protein: CAISSRDRADEQYF
CDR3 DNA: TGTGCCATCAGTAGCCGGGACAGGGCGGACGAGCAGTACTTC
D gene: TRBD1
CDR3 length: 14
clone size: -
J gene: TRBJ2-7
V gene: TRBV10-3

CDR3 protein: CASSLAAGQGGYGYTF
CDR3 DNA: TGTGCCAGCAGCTTAGCGGCGGGACAGGGTGGATATGGCTACACCTTC
D gene: TRBD1
CDR3 length: 16
clone size: -
J gene: TRBJ1-2
V gene: TRBV7-6